The TCR beta chain under discussion was sequenced for a study of CD8 T cells in Susac syndrome. The authors carried out high-throughput sequencing of TCR beta. They applied it to CD8+ and CD4+ T cells obtained from blood. TEMRA cells were FACS-enriched, while CD8+ and CD4+ T cells were negatively isolated. After extraction with the RNeasy kit, about 0.45 to 1 ug of the RNA was reverse transcribed using random hexamers. TCRdb passed the immunoSEQ multiplex PCR reads through MiXCR, listing each CDR3 protein once. The sample contains around 180,000 distinct CDR3 sequences, about 94% of which appear only once. The V and J ends lost 3 bases and 7 bases respectively, with 14 bases between them. The CDR3 is 14 amino acids. Germline V CDR1 and CDR2: SGHVS, FNYEAQ. This clonotype was recorded only once.

The V call is TRBV7-6, the J call TRBJ2-3; TRBD1 or TRBD2 may be the D gene (5 bases each). This sequence was found in a human donor with multiple sclerosis. Sequenced sample: CD4+ T cells from PBMCs. Here the CDR3 reads CASSLPPGQNTQYF. The CDR3 DNA sequence: TGTGCCAGCAGCTTGCCCCCGGGGCAGAATACGCAGTATTTT.